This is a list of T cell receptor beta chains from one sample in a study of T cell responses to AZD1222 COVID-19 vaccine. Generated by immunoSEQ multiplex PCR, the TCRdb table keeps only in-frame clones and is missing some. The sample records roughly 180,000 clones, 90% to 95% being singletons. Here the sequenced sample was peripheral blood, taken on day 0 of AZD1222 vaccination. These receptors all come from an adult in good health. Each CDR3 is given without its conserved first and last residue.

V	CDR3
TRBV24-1	ATSDLQGITGELF
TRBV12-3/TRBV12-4	ASTSGGNEQF
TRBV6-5	ASRRLAGVREQF
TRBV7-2	ASSLVGNQPQH
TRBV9	ASRGDRGTF
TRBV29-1	SVEGRGLSETQY
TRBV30	AWSVHRRDTIY
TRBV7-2	ASSLGNWNTEAF
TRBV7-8	ASSTETENYGYT
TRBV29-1	SVEGIPYGSGRYGEQF
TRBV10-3	AISDLDSSDEQY
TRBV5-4	ASSYLVGTHTDTQY
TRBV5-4	ASSLQGNKVEAF
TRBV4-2	ASSADRTSRNTGELF
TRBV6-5	ASSYSKTGSFYGYT
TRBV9	ASSVSTRLSNEQF
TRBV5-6	ASSLPGVYGYT
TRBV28	ASSPGTSEHNEQF
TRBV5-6	ASSLGVGNNSPLH
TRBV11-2	ASSFGSLRTEAF
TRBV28	ASSKPGQGGKTGELF
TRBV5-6	ASSTFTRAGAEQY
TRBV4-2	ASSQDHLAENIQY
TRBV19	ASSTTGGPQPQH